The rows below give T cell receptor beta chains drawn from one sample of a study of CD8+ T cells in alopecia areata. The repertoire was sequenced with immunoSEQ multiplex PCR; TCRdb's copy has only in-frame clones and lacks some. Of fewer than 150,000 clones in the sample, around 60% are singletons; the top ten hold 4.5% to 5.5%. This material consisted of CD4+ T cells sorted from blood, taken at week 0. These receptors originate from a human donor with alopecia areata. Each CDR3 is given with its conserved first and last residue. The order of the fields is J gene, clone size, V gene, D gene, CDR3 DNA, CDR3 protein. A D gene is named only where the DNA matches it firmly. Not all rows give a size; the values are once, few, many and, for expanded clones, a class.

J gene: TRBJ2-7; clone size: .; V gene: TRBV18; D gene: .; CDR3 DNA: TGTGCCAGCTCACCACAGGACCTCCACTACGAGCAGTACTTC; CDR3 protein: CASSPQDLHYEQYF
J gene: TRBJ1-3; clone size: few; V gene: TRBV29-1; D gene: .; CDR3 DNA: TGCAGCGTTGGGACCGGGGGCCGGAGCCCGCTCGGAAACACCATATATTTT; CDR3 protein: CSVGTGGRSPLGNTIYF
J gene: TRBJ1-2; clone size: few; V gene: TRBV7-9; D gene: .; CDR3 DNA: TGTGCCAGCAGCTTAGGGGTCTATGGCTACACCTTC; CDR3 protein: CASSLGVYGYTF
J gene: TRBJ1-2; clone size: few; V gene: TRBV5-4; D gene: TRBD1; CDR3 DNA: TGTGCCAGCAGCCTCGAGGGACAGAACTATGGCTACACCTTC; CDR3 protein: CASSLEGQNYGYTF
J gene: TRBJ1-1; clone size: .; V gene: TRBV9; D gene: TRBD1; CDR3 DNA: TGTGCCAGCAGCTCCAGACAGGGCGACACTGAAGCTTTCTTT; CDR3 protein: CASSSRQGDTEAFF
J gene: TRBJ1-2; clone size: .; V gene: TRBV7-6; D gene: .; CDR3 DNA: TGTGCCAGCAGCTTAGCGGGGGCAGGGAACTATGGCTACACCTTC; CDR3 protein: CASSLAGAGNYGYTF
J gene: TRBJ2-6; clone size: few; V gene: TRBV4-3; D gene: .; CDR3 DNA: TGCGCCAGCAGCCAAGATCGGGGACCCTACTCTGGGGCCAACGTCCTGACTTTC; CDR3 protein: CASSQDRGPYSGANVLTF
J gene: TRBJ2-2; clone size: few; V gene: TRBV14; D gene: .; CDR3 DNA: TGTGCCAGCAGTCAAAGACTAACTGGGGAGCTGTTTTTT; CDR3 protein: CASSQRLTGELFF
J gene: TRBJ2-5; clone size: few; V gene: TRBV4-1; D gene: .; CDR3 DNA: TGCGCCAGCAGCCTCACCTACCCAGAGACCCAGTACTTC; CDR3 protein: CASSLTYPETQYF
J gene: TRBJ2-3; clone size: .; V gene: TRBV5-4; D gene: .; CDR3 DNA: TGTGCCAGCAGCTTGGACAGTGGCACAGATACGCAGTATTTT; CDR3 protein: CASSLDSGTDTQYF
J gene: TRBJ2-1; clone size: .; V gene: TRBV18; D gene: TRBD2; CDR3 DNA: TGTGCCAGCCGAGGGGGACTAGCGGAACACAATGAGCAGTTCTTC; CDR3 protein: CASRGGLAEHNEQFF
J gene: TRBJ2-1; clone size: few; V gene: TRBV4-3; D gene: TRBD2; CDR3 DNA: TGCGCCAGCAGCCAATCCCTTAGCGGGGGGTCCTACAATGAGCAGTTCTTC; CDR3 protein: CASSQSLSGGSYNEQFF
J gene: TRBJ2-4; clone size: few; V gene: TRBV29-1; D gene: .; CDR3 DNA: TGCAGCGTTGAGGGCCCGGCGGACATTCAGTACTTC; CDR3 protein: CSVEGPADIQYF
J gene: TRBJ2-4; clone size: .; V gene: TRBV7-6; D gene: TRBD1; CDR3 DNA: TGTGCCAGCAGCTTAGATACCGGGACAGGCGGTGGCATTCAGTACTTC; CDR3 protein: CASSLDTGTGGGIQYF
J gene: TRBJ2-5; clone size: few; V gene: TRBV19; D gene: .; CDR3 DNA: TGTGCCAGTACTGGGGGTTTGTACCAAGAGACCCAGTACTTC; CDR3 protein: CASTGGLYQETQYF
J gene: TRBJ2-3; clone size: few; V gene: TRBV7-2; D gene: TRBD1; CDR3 DNA: TGTGCCAGCAGCTATCGACAGGGAGATACGCAGTATTTT; CDR3 protein: CASSYRQGDTQYF
J gene: TRBJ2-4; clone size: .; V gene: TRBV25-1; D gene: .; CDR3 DNA: TGTGCCAGCAGTTCAGGGGTAAAAAACATTCAGTACTTC; CDR3 protein: CASSSGVKNIQYF
J gene: TRBJ2-4; clone size: .; V gene: TRBV7-3; D gene: .; CDR3 DNA: TGTGCCAGCAGCCCGGGACCCCGGACGGGCAAAAACATTCAGTACTTC; CDR3 protein: CASSPGPRTGKNIQYF
J gene: TRBJ1-1; clone size: .; V gene: TRBV9; D gene: TRBD1; CDR3 DNA: TGTGCCAGCAGCGTAGTTTCGGGACAGGTGAACACTGAAGCTTTCTTT; CDR3 protein: CASSVVSGQVNTEAFF
J gene: TRBJ2-5; clone size: .; V gene: TRBV6-1; D gene: .; CDR3 DNA: TGTGCCAGCAGTGCCCGAACGTCAAGCGCGGGGACTTTCGGGACCCAGTACTTC; CDR3 protein: CASSARTSSAGTFGTQYF
J gene: TRBJ2-5; clone size: .; V gene: TRBV7-9; D gene: TRBD2; CDR3 DNA: TGTGCCAGCAGCCAAGCGGGAGGCTACCAAGAGACCCAGTACTTC; CDR3 protein: CASSQAGGYQETQYF
J gene: TRBJ2-1; clone size: .; V gene: TRBV19; D gene: TRBD1; CDR3 DNA: TGTGCCTCATCCTGGGACAGGGGGATCTACAATGAGCAGTTCTTC; CDR3 protein: CASSWDRGIYNEQFF
J gene: TRBJ2-1; clone size: .; V gene: TRBV5-1; D gene: TRBD2; CDR3 DNA: TGCGCCAGCAGCCGCCCGCTATCTAGCGGGGATTACAATGAGCAGTTCTTC; CDR3 protein: CASSRPLSSGDYNEQFF
J gene: TRBJ2-2; clone size: .; V gene: TRBV7-9; D gene: .; CDR3 DNA: TGTGCCAGCAGCTTACAATTCGGGGAGCTGTTTTTT; CDR3 protein: CASSLQFGELFF
J gene: TRBJ2-1; clone size: few; V gene: TRBV5-1; D gene: .; CDR3 DNA: TGCGCCAGCAGCGTGGGTCCCCCCTACAATGAGCAGTTCTTC; CDR3 protein: CASSVGPPYNEQFF
J gene: TRBJ1-1; clone size: .; V gene: TRBV21-1; D gene: .; CDR3 DNA: TGTGCCAGCAGCAAAGCGATGGCGGACAGGGGCCTTCCTGGGAACACTGAAGCTTTCTTT; CDR3 protein: CASSKAMADRGLPGNTEAFF
J gene: TRBJ2-3; clone size: few; V gene: TRBV25-1; D gene: TRBD2; CDR3 DNA: TGTGCCAGCAGCCGACTAGCGGCTTCTAGCACAGATACGCAGTATTTT; CDR3 protein: CASSRLAASSTDTQYF
J gene: TRBJ2-7; clone size: .; V gene: TRBV5-6; D gene: TRBD1; CDR3 DNA: TGTGCCAGCAGCCTGAGGGGACAGGGAACCGAGCAGTACTTC; CDR3 protein: CASSLRGQGTEQYF
J gene: TRBJ1-1; clone size: .; V gene: TRBV7-9; D gene: .; CDR3 DNA: TGTGCCAGCAGCCCAAGGGACACTGAAGCTTTCTTT; CDR3 protein: CASSPRDTEAFF
J gene: TRBJ2-7; clone size: .; V gene: TRBV28; D gene: .; CDR3 DNA: TGTGCCAGCAGTTTACCCCAGGGAAACACTTACGAGCAGTACTTC; CDR3 protein: CASSLPQGNTYEQYF
J gene: TRBJ2-1; clone size: .; V gene: TRBV19; D gene: TRBD2; CDR3 DNA: TGTGCCAGTAGTATTCCGAGCGGGAGGAACAATGAGCAGTTCTTC; CDR3 protein: CASSIPSGRNNEQFF
J gene: TRBJ2-3; clone size: .; V gene: TRBV4-1; D gene: TRBD2; CDR3 DNA: TGCGCCAGCAGCCAAGAATGGGCGGGGGGGCCGTCGGTCACAGATACGCAGTATTTT; CDR3 protein: CASSQEWAGGPSVTDTQYF
J gene: TRBJ2-1; clone size: .; V gene: TRBV21-1; D gene: .; CDR3 DNA: TGTGCCAGCAGCCAAGCACGGGGGAGCTCCTACAATGAGCAGTTCTTC; CDR3 protein: CASSQARGSSYNEQFF
J gene: TRBJ2-5; clone size: .; V gene: TRBV15; D gene: .; CDR3 DNA: TGTGCCACCAGCAGAGGGAGGACAGTTTTCCAAGAGACCCAGTACTTC; CDR3 protein: CATSRGRTVFQETQYF
J gene: TRBJ1-5; clone size: .; V gene: TRBV2; D gene: .; CDR3 DNA: TGTGCCAGCAGTGTTTGGGTGGATCAGCCCCAGCATTTT; CDR3 protein: CASSVWVDQPQHF
J gene: TRBJ1-2; clone size: .; V gene: TRBV5-1; D gene: .; CDR3 DNA: TGCGCCAGCAGCGTATCGGGGGATGGCTACACCTTC; CDR3 protein: CASSVSGDGYTF
J gene: TRBJ2-1; clone size: few; V gene: TRBV11-2; D gene: TRBD2; CDR3 DNA: TGTGCCAGCAGCTTATGGACTAGCGGGAGTCAGGATGAGCAGTTCTTC; CDR3 protein: CASSLWTSGSQDEQFF
J gene: TRBJ1-6; clone size: .; V gene: TRBV27; D gene: TRBD1; CDR3 DNA: TGTGCCAGCAGACGGACAGGGCCGGCACCCCTCCACTTT; CDR3 protein: CASRRTGPAPLHF
J gene: TRBJ2-4; clone size: .; V gene: TRBV27; D gene: TRBD1; CDR3 DNA: TGTGCCAGCAGATTGTCCCGGGACAGGGGTAACATTCAGTACTTC; CDR3 protein: CASRLSRDRGNIQYF
J gene: TRBJ2-1; clone size: .; V gene: TRBV7-8; D gene: TRBD1; CDR3 DNA: TGTGCCAGCAGCCCCAGACAGGGGAGGATCGATGAGCAGTTCTTC; CDR3 protein: CASSPRQGRIDEQFF
J gene: TRBJ2-1; clone size: .; V gene: TRBV7-3; D gene: .; CDR3 DNA: TGTGCCAGCAGGCAGGAGGGCGCCTACAATGAGCAGTTCTTC; CDR3 protein: CASRQEGAYNEQFF
J gene: TRBJ1-5; clone size: .; V gene: TRBV6-5; D gene: .; CDR3 DNA: TGTGCCAGCAGCCAAGACAGGATTCGGGAGCCCCAGCATTTT; CDR3 protein: CASSQDRIREPQHF
J gene: TRBJ1-6; clone size: once; V gene: TRBV30; D gene: .; CDR3 DNA: TGTGCCTGGAAGATTCGTCCCGGGACGGACCCCTATAATTCACCCCTCCACTTT; CDR3 protein: CAWKIRPGTDPYNSPLHF
J gene: TRBJ1-5; clone size: .; V gene: TRBV19; D gene: .; CDR3 DNA: TGTGCCAGTAGTATGAGATCAGGTGGCGGTCAGCCCCAGCATTTT; CDR3 protein: CASSMRSGGGQPQHF
J gene: TRBJ2-7; clone size: .; V gene: TRBV15; D gene: TRBD1; CDR3 DNA: TGTGCCACCAGCAGGGACAGGGAAAGAGAGCAGTACTTC; CDR3 protein: CATSRDREREQYF
J gene: TRBJ2-1; clone size: .; V gene: TRBV7-2; D gene: .; CDR3 DNA: TGTGCCAGCAGCTTAGCGACCTACAATGAGCAGTTCTTC; CDR3 protein: CASSLATYNEQFF
J gene: TRBJ2-7; clone size: .; V gene: TRBV5-5; D gene: TRBD2; CDR3 DNA: TGTGCCAGCAGCTTTCGCGGTAGCGGGGGGGACGAGCAGTACTTC; CDR3 protein: CASSFRGSGGDEQYF
J gene: TRBJ2-7; clone size: .; V gene: TRBV6-6; D gene: .; CDR3 DNA: TGTGCCAGCAGTGACCGGGAGCACTCCTACGAGCAGTACTTC; CDR3 protein: CASSDREHSYEQYF
J gene: TRBJ2-7; clone size: .; V gene: TRBV7-2; D gene: .; CDR3 DNA: TGCGCCAGCAGCCAAATGGGGATGGGGGACGAGCAGTACTTC; CDR3 protein: CASSQMGMGDEQYF
J gene: TRBJ1-1; clone size: few; V gene: TRBV30; D gene: .; CDR3 DNA: TGTGCCTGGACCCTTTTTGCTGAAGCTTTCTTT; CDR3 protein: CAWTLFAEAFF
J gene: TRBJ2-5; clone size: few; V gene: TRBV18; D gene: .; CDR3 DNA: TGTGCCAGCTCACCATTTACGGGCCCCAGCGGGGAGACCCAGTACTTC; CDR3 protein: CASSPFTGPSGETQYF
J gene: TRBJ2-3; clone size: .; V gene: TRBV28; D gene: TRBD2; CDR3 DNA: TGTGCCAGCAGTCTGCTAGCGGGAGGGCCCACGCAGTATTTT; CDR3 protein: CASSLLAGGPTQYF
J gene: TRBJ1-1; clone size: few; V gene: TRBV6-6; D gene: .; CDR3 DNA: TGTGCCAGCAGTTACAGGGGTGAAGCTTTCTTT; CDR3 protein: CASSYRGEAFF
J gene: TRBJ1-6; clone size: .; V gene: TRBV7-9; D gene: .; CDR3 DNA: TGTGCCAGCAGCTTAGCCCCCGATGATGCTAATTCACCCCTCCACTTT; CDR3 protein: CASSLAPDDANSPLHF
J gene: TRBJ2-1; clone size: .; V gene: TRBV6-5; D gene: .; CDR3 DNA: TGTGCCAGCACCGCAGGGTCGATTAATGAGCAGTTCTTC; CDR3 protein: CASTAGSINEQFF